This passage covers 25 T cell receptor beta chains from one sample sequenced in a study of cytomegalovirus exposure and HLA in healthy donors. PCR used 60 Vbeta primers and 13 Jbeta primers. Only in-frame clones appear in the TCRdb table, and some are missing; sequencing was by immunoSEQ multiplex PCR. The sample includes about 150,000 clones, approximately 70% of them seen just once. Sequencing was carried out using PBMCs. The receptors were sampled from a woman aged 60-75 years in good health and CMV-seronegative.

The chain joins TRBV5-1 to TRBJ2-3; TRBD2 agrees at 9 bases. Germline V gives CDR1 SGHRS, CDR2 YFSETQ. The CDR3 sequence is 16 residues long. V lost 0 bases to trimming and J lost 4 bases; unmatched junction nucleotides: 6. The CDR3 DNA reads TGCGCCAGCAGCTTGGTAATAGCGGGGGTTGCAGATACGCAGTATTTT. This sequence encodes CASSLVIAGVADTQYF.

This clone showed up just a few times. The rearrangement links TRBV2 to TRBJ1-6, with D possibly being TRBD1 (5 bases). This CDR3 is built from 15 residues. CDR1 and CDR2 (germline): SNHLY, FYNNEI. V was cut by 3 bases and J by 7 bases, with 13 bases left in between. The CDR3 bases are TGTGCCAGCAGTGACACCGGACACGAAAATTCACCCCTCCACTTT. Translated: CASSDTGHENSPLHF.

A few counts support this clone. This chain links TRBV6-6 with TRBJ2-2; the match to TRBD2 covers 7 bases. The CDR3 totals 16 residues. V shed 5 bases and J 7 bases; nucleotides not matched to a gene: 13. Germline values: CDR1 MNHNY, CDR2 SVGAGI (reference sequence). CDR3: CASSPQRAGANGELFF. The CDR3 DNA reads as TGTGCCAGCAGTCCCCAAAGGGCGGGAGCTAACGGGGAGCTGTTTTTT.

The chain recombines TRBV6-1 with TRBJ2-4; D may be TRBD2 (5 bases). From germline, CDR1 is MNHNS and CDR2 SASEGT. V lost 2 bases, J lost 7 bases, and 9 bases lay in between. The CDR3 runs to 13 residues. DNA for the CDR3: TGTGCCAGCAGTGAATCAACTAGGAACATTCAGTACTTC. This gives the protein CASSESTRNIQYF.

The chain combines TRBV2 with TRBJ2-5; 8 bases match TRBD2. The J call may be mistaken, given a closer DNA end match to TRBJ2-7. CDR1 SNHLY and CDR2 FYNNEI come from the germline V gene. The CDR3 has 11 residues. For the CDR3, the DNA is TGTGCCAACGGACTAGCCAACGAGCAGTACTTC. Translated, it gives CANGLANEQYF.

V usage is TRBV5-4 and J usage is TRBJ2-3; 12 bases line up with TRBD2. The CDR3 loop spans 16 amino acids. Germline loops: CDR1 SGHNT, CDR2 YYREEE (reference sequence). V dropped 4 bases and J dropped 5; count of bases not matched to a gene: 8. The CDR3 nucleotides read TGTGCCAGCAGCCCTAGCGGGAGGGCCAGGGGAGATACGCAGTATTTT. Translated: CASSPSGRARGDTQYF.

The chain carries TRBV28 and TRBJ2-1; 11 positions agree with TRBD2. In germline, CDR1 is MDHEN, CDR2 SYDVKM. CDR3 length: 13 residues. V trimming: 6 bases; J trimming: 9 bases; junction bases outside the gene matches: 4. The CDR3 reads CASSPSGGLEQFF. CDR3 DNA sequence: TGTGCCAGCAGCCCTAGCGGGGGGCTTGAGCAGTTCTTC.

This sequence joins TRBV7-6 and TRBJ1-1; 8 positions match TRBD1. Germline CDR1 reads SGHVS; CDR2 reads FNYEAQ. V shed 5 bases and J 3 bases; nucleotides not matched to a gene: 2. The CDR3 has 13 residues. The CDR3 region is CASSMGQDTEAFF. The DNA for the CDR3 is TGTGCCAGCAGCATGGGACAGGACACTGAAGCTTTCTTT.

The CDR3 protein is CASSWTWTDTQYF. CDR3 sequence (DNA): TGTGCCAGCAGCTGGACTTGGACAGATACGCAGTATTTT. The rearrangement links TRBV7-2 to TRBJ2-3, with a tentative D call TRBD2 (5 bases). The CDR3 is 13 residues long. V was pared by 4 bases and J by 3 bases, with 8 bases between. CDR1 and CDR2 (germline): SGHTA, FQGNSA.

This chain uses TRBV15 with TRBJ2-1; 7 bases fit TRBD2. In germline, CDR1 is LNHNV, CDR2 YYDKDF (reference sequence). V lost 1 base and J lost 2; bases outside the gene matches: 8. CDR3 length: 17 residues. This chain's CDR3 is CATSRGVGLGAYNEQFF. The CDR3, as DNA: TGTGCCACCAGCAGAGGTGTCGGACTAGGGGCCTACAATGAGCAGTTCTTC.

This clone was seen a handful of times. The rearrangement joins TRBV9 to TRBJ2-5; TRBD1 aligns across 7 bases. V was pared by 4 bases and J by 5 bases, with 11 bases of the junction left unmatched. Germline values: CDR1 SGDLS, CDR2 YYNGEE. This CDR3 contains 15 residues. The CDR3, as DNA: TGTGCCAGCAGCACCGGGACAGCCGGCAGGGAGACCCAGTACTTC. Encoded protein: CASSTGTAGRETQYF. Variable domain in full (rest from reference TRBV9 and TRBJ2-5): DSGVTQTPKHLITATGQRVTLRCSPRSGDLSVYWYQQSLDQGLQFLIQYYNGEERAKGNILERFSAQQFPDLHSELNLSSLELGDSALYFCASSTGTAGRETQYFGPGTRLLVL.

The chain recombines TRBV7-6 with TRBJ2-3; TRBD2 is a possible D gene (6 bases). V shed 5 bases and J shed 6 bases, with 15 bases lying between them. CDR1 SGHVS and CDR2 FNYEAQ come from the germline V gene. The CDR3 has 14 residues. The CDR3 sequence is CASSPRTNQDTQYF. CDR3 DNA sequence: TGTGCCAGCAGCCCGCGGACTAACCAGGATACGCAGTATTTT.

The J gene is TRBJ2-3, the V gene TRBV19, with 7 bases that match TRBD1. CDR1 is LNHDA, CDR2 SQIVND, per germline (reference sequence). The CDR3 is made up of 14 amino acids. V shed 3 bases and J 4 bases; nucleotides not matched to a gene: 4. The CDR3 DNA sequence: TGTGCCAGTAGTATCGGGACAGTCTCAGATACGCAGTATTTT. It specifies CASSIGTVSDTQYF.

The chain couples TRBV28 to TRBJ1-1, with D possibly TRBD1 on 5 matching bases. Germline-derived CDR1 and CDR2 are MDHEN and SYDVKM. CDR3 length: 14 amino acids. The V end was cut by 4 bases, the J end by 6 bases, with 15 bases between. The CDR3 nucleotides read TGTGCCAGCAGTTCACCTCAGGGTATTTCTGAAGCTTTCTTT. This codes for CASSSPQGISEAFF.

V is TRBV2 and J is TRBJ2-7; possible D gene TRBD2, 5 bases. The germline CDR1 and CDR2 sequences are SNHLY and FYNNEI. V lost 3 bases to trimming and J lost 0 bases, with 6 bases between them. The CDR3 consists of 13 residues. The CDR3 bases are TGTGCCAGCAGTGAGGAGGTCTCCTACGAGCAGTACTTC. Encoded protein: CASSEEVSYEQYF.

The chain couples TRBV5-6 to TRBJ2-1; D is unresolved. CDR3 size: 13 residues. Trimming cost V 1 base and J 6 bases, with 8 bases left between them. Germline CDR1 and CDR2: SGHDT and YYEEEE. CDR3 amino acids: CASSLPGSNEQFF. In DNA, the CDR3 is TGTGCCAGCAGCTTGCCGGGTTCCAATGAGCAGTTCTTC.

This chain links TRBV19 with TRBJ2-2, with 11 positions matching TRBD1. This CDR3 has 17 residues. Losses at the gene ends were 6 bases for V and 5 bases for J; bases not matched to a gene: 11. Germline loops: CDR1 LNHDA, CDR2 SQIVND (reference sequence). CDR3 sequence: CASSGGTGGIWTGELFF. In DNA, the CDR3 is TGTGCCAGTAGCGGGGGGACAGGGGGTATTTGGACCGGGGAGCTGTTTTTT.

The chain is built from TRBV6-1 and TRBJ2-7; 7 bases map to TRBD2. The CDR3 covers 17 residues. V gave up 4 bases and J gave up 2 bases; unmatched junction bases: 14. Germline CDR1 MNHNS, CDR2 SASEGT. The CDR3 region has the DNA TGTGCCAGCAGTGTAAGCGGGACCTCCGGAGGGGCCTACGAGCAGTACTTC. Translated: CASSVSGTSGGAYEQYF.

V is TRBV5-1 and J is TRBJ1-1; 8 bases are shared with TRBD1. Per the germline V gene, CDR1 is SGHRS and CDR2 is YFSETQ. CDR3 length equals 16 residues. Losses at the gene ends were 1 base for V and 1 base for J; bases not matched to a gene: 6. The CDR3 region is CASSLTQGAANTEAFF. The CDR3 DNA is TGCGCCAGCAGCTTGACTCAGGGGGCGGCGAACACTGAAGCTTTCTTT.

The chain is built from TRBV14 and TRBJ1-1; weak D call: TRBD1 (5 bases). CDR1 SGHDN and CDR2 FVKESK come from the germline V gene. This CDR3 is 14 amino acids long. V gave up 1 base and J gave up 0 bases, with 6 bases separating them. CDR3 residues: CASSQVGVNTEAFF. CDR3 DNA sequence: TGTGCCAGCAGCCAAGTAGGGGTGAACACTGAAGCTTTCTTT.

The chain couples TRBV4-2 to TRBJ1-6; D perhaps matches TRBD1 (5 bases). The germline V gene has CDR1 LGHNA and CDR2 YNFKEQ. Trimming left V 1 base short and J 7 bases short, with 17 bases between. The length of the CDR3 is 17 residues. Here the CDR3 DNA reads TGTGCCAGCAGCCAAGGGGGGTGGGGGGGGACGAATTCACCCCTCCACTTT. The encoded protein is CASSQGGWGGTNSPLHF.

This clone showed up just a few times. The chain joins TRBV16 to TRBJ2-2, with 7 bases matching TRBD1. Germline-derived CDR1 and CDR2 are KGHSY and FQNENV. The CDR3 has 15 amino acids. The V segment lost 5 bases and the J segment 6 bases; nucleotides outside the gene matches: 9. As DNA, the CDR3 is TGTGCCAGCAGCTACAACAGGGGTGGCGCCGGGGAGCTGTTTTTT. Protein product: CASSYNRGGAGELFF.

The chain joins TRBV7-8 to TRBJ2-6; D ambiguous. With 1 base removed from V and 2 bases from J, the gap between germline ends came to 6 bases. This CDR3 region has 15 residues. Per the germline V gene, CDR1 is SGHVS and CDR2 is FQNEAQ. CDR3 DNA sequence: TGTGCCAGCAGCTTAGGTTTAACTGGGGCCAACGTCCTGACTTTC. Protein product: CASSLGLTGANVLTF.

The chain couples TRBV2 to TRBJ2-1; 8 bases align to TRBD1. V was pared by 4 bases and J by 0 bases, with 2 bases of the junction left unmatched. This CDR3 spans 15 amino acids. Germline values: CDR1 SNHLY, CDR2 FYNNEI. Written as DNA, the CDR3 is TGTGCCAGCAGTGGACAGGGGAACTCCTACAATGAGCAGTTCTTC. This gives the protein CASSGQGNSYNEQFF.

V gene TRBV5-4 combines with J gene TRBJ2-1; TRBD1 might be the D (6 bases). This CDR3 has 16 amino acids. Germline V gene data show CDR1 as SGHNT and CDR2 as YYREEE (reference sequence). Trimming removed 0 bases from V and 4 bases from J, with 14 bases in between. As DNA, the CDR3 is TGTGCCAGCAGCTTGGCTGTAACTAGGGGGTACAATGAGCAGTTCTTC. Its translation is CASSLAVTRGYNEQFF. The full variable domain, in which reference TRBV5-4 and TRBJ2-1 provide the parts outside the CDR3, is ETGVTQSPTHLIKTRGQQVTLRCSSQSGHNTVSWYQQALGQGPQFIFQYYREEENGRGNFPPRFSGLQFPNYSSELNVNALELDDSALYLCASSLAVTRGYNEQFFGPGTRLTVL.